Here is one T cell receptor (beta chain) with its context. Its antigen is undetermined. Trimming took 0 bases from V and 2 from J; bases not matched to a gene: 2. This CDR3 comprises 15 residues. The germline gives CDR1 MNHEY, CDR2 SVGAGI. The data were obtained in a study of beta chain features in type 1 diabetes. On the study more broadly: Age and gender were similar between patients and healthy donors, as were cell yields.

cDNA synthesis used the whole RNA isolate, giving expressed TCRB sequences. Profiled with immunoSEQ multiplex PCR; TCRdb holds only in-frame clones, not every one. The sample contains hundreds of thousands of clones, 17% of which appear only once. Via the markers CD45RO/CCR7/CD25/CD127/CD95/CD27, stem cell-like memory, regulatory, central memory and naive CD4+ cells were sorted. General observations from the study: There was a moderate but significant shortening of TCRB CDR3s in all four CD4+ subsets of Type 1 diabetes patients. Reads derived from cDNA could over-represent cells showing high TCR expression.

The TCR comes from a young woman in good health. The sample consisted of naive CD4+ T cells from blood. The chain recombines TRBV6-5 with TRBJ1-2; TRBD1 matches 8 bases. CDR3 nucleotide sequence: TGTGCCAGCAGTTACTCGCGACAGGGGAACTATGGCTACACCTTC. Translating it yields CASSYSRQGNYGYTF.